Shown below are 24 T cell receptor beta chains from a single sample sequenced in a study of T cell changes during pregnancy in multiple sclerosis. Sequenced by immunoSEQ multiplex PCR; TCRdb stores in-frame clones only, minus some. The sample lists tens of thousands of clones, roughly 90% occurring once. The specimen was peripheral blood, collected in the first trimester of pregnancy. Receptors were obtained from a female donor with multiple sclerosis, enrolled in a pregnancy study.

This clone was detected only a few times. The chain recombines TRBV4-1 with TRBJ1-5, with a weak D call TRBD1 (6 bases). From germline, CDR1 is MGHRA and CDR2 YSYEKL. Trimming left V 1 base short and J 5 bases short, with 12 bases between. The CDR3 has 15 amino acids. The CDR3: CASSQGRGADQPQHF. Here the CDR3 DNA reads TGCGCCAGCAGCCAAGGACGGGGGGCTGATCAGCCCCAGCATTTT.

CDR3 amino acids: CASSLGLSGSYEQYF. CDR3 DNA: TGTGCCAGCAGCTTGGGTCTATCTGGCTCCTACGAGCAGTACTTC. V usage is TRBV5-4 and J usage is TRBJ2-7; D is uncertain. Trimming left V 0 bases short and J 0 bases short, with 10 bases between. The CDR3 extends over 15 amino acids. Germline V gives CDR1 SGHNT, CDR2 YYREEE (reference sequence).

This clone was seen just once. The chain recombines TRBV5-3 with TRBJ2-1; 7 bases match TRBD2. TRBV5-3 is classed as an ORF, of uncertain function. CDR3 length: 18 residues. With V trimmed by 1 base and J by 0 bases, 10 bases remained unmatched. CDR3 sequence (DNA): TGTGCCAGAAGCTTGTTTTTGCTCGGCGGGAGCTCCTACAATGAGCAGTTCTTC. This codes for CARSLFLLGGSSYNEQFF.

The CDR3 region has the DNA TGTGCCAGCAGCCCACAACAGGGGGTCAATGAGCAGTTCTTC. Protein: CASSPQQGVNEQFF. The rearrangement links TRBV11-2 to TRBJ2-1, with 8 bases fitting TRBD1. This CDR3 contains 14 residues. The V gene's germline CDR1 is SGHAT and CDR2 FQNNGV. Trimming cost V 5 bases and J 6 bases; bases outside gene matches: 6. Supplemented by reference TRBV11-2 and TRBJ2-1, the full variable domain reads EAGVAQSPRYKIIEKRQSVAFWCNPISGHATLYWYQQILGQGPKLLIQFQNNGVVDDSQLPKDRFSAERLKGVDSTLKIQPAKLEDSAVYLCASSPQQGVNEQFFGPGTRLTVL.

A few counts support this clone. The rearrangement links TRBV6-6 to TRBJ1-2, with D perhaps TRBD1 (5 bases). The CDR3 covers 16 residues. Looked up from germline, CDR1 is MNHNY and CDR2 is SVGAGI (reference sequence). V was pared by 6 bases and J by 2 bases, with 19 bases between. CDR3 sequence (DNA): TGTGCCAGCAGCGAGGCGGGGCACCTGGAGAACTATGGCTACACCTTC. Residues: CASSEAGHLENYGYTF.

The genes are TRBV28 and TRBJ2-1; weak D call: TRBD2 (6 bases). Germline CDR1 is MDHEN and CDR2 is SYDVKM. The V end was cut by 4 bases, the J end by 4 bases, with 14 bases between. The CDR3 totals 15 residues. The CDR3 DNA reads as TGTGCCAGCAGTTCTCCCAGCGGGTCGTACAATGAGCAGTTCTTC. This translates into CASSSPSGSYNEQFF.

The V and J genes are TRBV10-1 and TRBJ2-2, with 7 bases aligning to TRBD2. The CDR3 extends over 14 amino acids. V trimming: 2 bases; J trimming: 6 bases; junction bases outside the gene matches: 3. The germline CDR1 and CDR2 sequences are WNHNN and SYGVQD (reference sequence). The CDR3 loop is CASSETSVAGELFF. The CDR3 DNA follows: TGCGCCAGCAGTGAGACTAGCGTTGCCGGGGAGCTGTTTTTT.

V is TRBV11-2 and J is TRBJ1-2, with 8 bases matching TRBD1. The CDR3 spans 14 residues. V lost 5 bases, J lost 4 bases, and 6 bases stayed unmatched. Per germline, CDR1 SGHAT and CDR2 FQNNGV. The CDR3 protein is CASSRTGWAYGYTF. The CDR3 DNA reads TGTGCCAGCAGCCGGACAGGGTGGGCCTATGGCTACACCTTC.

The V gene is TRBV4-3, the J gene TRBJ1-2; TRBD1 agrees at 9 bases. V trimming: 4 bases; J trimming: 3 bases; junction bases outside the gene matches: 6. This CDR3 has 15 residues. Germline CDR1 reads LGHNA; CDR2 reads YSLEER. The chain's CDR3 is CASSRDRVGDYGYTF. CDR3 DNA sequence: TGCGCCAGCAGCCGGGACAGGGTCGGAGACTATGGCTACACCTTC.

The V call is TRBV5-1, the J call TRBJ1-1; 7 nucleotides agree with TRBD1. J lost 0 bases, V lost 2 bases, and 4 bases had no gene match. CDR3 length: 15 amino acids. Germline CDR1 and CDR2: SGHRS and YFSETQ. DNA for the CDR3: TGCGCCAGCAGCTTCAACACAGGGGTGAACACTGAAGCTTTCTTT. This codes for CASSFNTGVNTEAFF.

The sample holds a few counts of this clone. The rearrangement links TRBV5-1 to TRBJ2-2; D may be TRBD2 (5 bases). The germline CDR1 and CDR2 sequences are SGHRS and YFSETQ. The CDR3 is 14 amino acids. V was trimmed by 0 bases and J by 7 bases, leaving 10 bases between them. The chain's CDR3 is CASSLGRRNGELFF. The CDR3 DNA is TGCGCCAGCAGCTTGGGACGGAGGAACGGGGAGCTGTTTTTT.

Here the CDR3 DNA reads TGTGCCAGTAGTATTCTGACCGGGACAGGGGGAGAGCAGTACTTC. Translating gives CASSILTGTGGEQYF. The chain joins TRBV19 to TRBJ2-7, with 11 positions matching TRBD1. This CDR3 is 15 amino acids long. The V and J ends lost 3 bases and 7 bases, in that order; junction bases with no gene match: 8. Germline CDR1 is LNHDA and CDR2 is SQIVND (reference sequence).

The V and J genes are TRBV30 and TRBJ2-7; D ambiguous. Germline loops: CDR1 GTSNPN, CDR2 SVGIG (reference sequence). This CDR3 spans 13 amino acids. Trimming removed 3 bases at V and 2 bases at J, with 11 bases between. CDR3 sequence (DNA): TGTGCCTGGAGCCCCACAGTCCCCTACGAGCAGTACTTC. Protein: CAWSPTVPYEQYF. The full variable domain, its missing parts supplied by reference TRBV30 and TRBJ2-7, is SQTIHQWPATLVQPVGSPLSLECTVEGTSNPNLYWYRQAAGRGLQLLFYSVGIGQISSEVPQNLSASRPQDRQFILSSKKLLLSDSGFYLCAWSPTVPYEQYFGPGTRLTVT.

The chain is built from TRBV18 and TRBJ2-5, with D maybe TRBD2 (6 bases). Looked up from germline, CDR1 is KGHSH and CDR2 is LQKENI. The CDR3 totals 15 residues. V was trimmed by 4 bases and J by 2 bases, leaving 14 bases between them. The CDR3 DNA reads as TGTGCCAGCTCACAGCTCCCGACTAGACAAGAGACCCAGTACTTC. Its protein product is CASSQLPTRQETQYF.

The chain carries TRBV28 and TRBJ2-5, with D uncertain. Per the germline V gene, CDR1 is MDHEN and CDR2 is SYDVKM. V dropped 5 bases and J dropped 1 base, with 8 bases sitting between them. This CDR3 has 13 amino acids. The CDR3 coding sequence is TGTGCCAGCAGTCGTGGTAGCCAAGAGACCCAGTACTTC. Its protein product is CASSRGSQETQYF.

The gene calls are TRBV30 and TRBJ1-5; D possibly corresponds to TRBD1 (5 bases). This CDR3 comprises 13 residues. The V gene's germline CDR1 is GTSNPN and CDR2 SVGIG (reference sequence). V lost 4 bases and J lost 5, with 12 bases in between. CDR3 residues: CAWTWGVDQPQHF. CDR3 nucleotides: TGTGCCTGGACTTGGGGGGTTGATCAGCCCCAGCATTTT.

The CDR3 is CASSLTGQYQETQYF. The CDR3 bases are TGTGCCAGCAGTTTAACAGGGCAGTACCAAGAGACCCAGTACTTC. The V gene is TRBV27, the J gene TRBJ2-5, with TRBD1 as a possible D gene (6 bases). The CDR3 loop spans 15 amino acids. V lost 2 bases and J lost 0, with 10 bases in between. Germline CDR1 reads MNHEY; CDR2 reads SMNVEV (reference sequence).

The gene calls are TRBV28 and TRBJ1-2; D unclear. Germline CDR1 and CDR2: MDHEN and SYDVKM. V was trimmed by 1 base and J by 7 bases, leaving 7 bases between them. The CDR3 has 12 residues. As DNA, the CDR3 is TGTGCCAGCAGTTTATTTGGCCGTGGCTACACCTTC. It yields the protein CASSLFGRGYTF.

This chain uses TRBV5-4 with TRBJ2-5, with 7 bases lining up with TRBD2. The V and J ends lost 2 bases and 5 bases, in that order; junction bases with no gene match: 6. Germline loops: CDR1 SGHNT, CDR2 YYREEE (reference sequence). The CDR3 runs to 14 residues. In DNA form, the CDR3 reads TGTGCCAGCAGCTTTTGGCGGGAGTTCGAGACCCAGTACTTC. Its translation is CASSFWREFETQYF.

V and J are TRBV2 and TRBJ2-1, with TRBD1 as a possible D gene (5 bases). Looked up from germline, CDR1 is SNHLY and CDR2 is FYNNEI. V lost 4 bases and J 0 bases, leaving 10 bases between the germline ends. CDR3 length equals 15 residues. The CDR3 DNA reads TGTGCCAGCAGTGGGGGCGGACCCTCCTACAATGAGCAGTTCTTC. It specifies CASSGGGPSYNEQFF.

V and J are TRBV7-9 and TRBJ1-1; D unclear. Germline CDR1 is SEHNR and CDR2 is FQNEAQ (reference sequence). The length of the CDR3 is 13 residues. The V end was cut by 1 base, the J end by 1 base, with 4 bases between. The DNA for the CDR3 is TGTGCCAGCAGCTTAGAAGCGAACACTGAAGCTTTCTTT. The encoded protein is CASSLEANTEAFF.

This clone has just one count. The CDR3 DNA reads as TGCGCCAGCAGCTTGACTAGCGGTCCCACAGATACGCAGTATTTT. This codes for CASSLTSGPTDTQYF. The chain employs TRBV5-1 and TRBJ2-3, with 8 bases fitting TRBD2. This CDR3 has 15 amino acids. The J segment lost 2 bases and the V segment lost 1 base, leaving 3 bases of the junction unmatched. Germline CDR1 is SGHRS and CDR2 is YFSETQ.

CDR3 DNA sequence: TGTGCCAGCAGTCACCCGGGACAGCCGGTATGGTGTAGCAATCAGCCCCAGCATTTT. Amino acids: CASSHPGQPVWCSNQPQHF. V is TRBV27 and J is TRBJ1-5; 7 bases match TRBD1. Per germline, CDR1 MNHEY and CDR2 SMNVEV (reference sequence). The CDR3 extends over 19 amino acids. The V gene end was trimmed by 5 bases and the J gene end by 0 bases; junction bases not matched to a gene: 16.

The gene calls are TRBV30 and TRBJ1-2; D may be TRBD1 (6 bases). Germline CDR1 GTSNPN, CDR2 SVGIG (reference sequence). The CDR3 loop spans 14 amino acids. V was cut by 5 bases and J by 6 bases, with 19 bases left in between. The CDR3, as DNA: TGTGCCTGGGGAGAGGGGGTGGGGGTAGATGGCTACACCTTC. Amino acids: CAWGEGVGVDGYTF.